Shown below are 12 T cell receptor beta chains from a single sample sequenced in a study of T cells in Graves' hyperthyroidism and ophthalmopathy. RNA transcripts provided the source from which TCR beta CDR3 regions were amplified. TCR CDR3 regions were first amplified by RT-PCR with HTBI primers. Each CDR3 protein gets one entry after TCRdb re-called the multiplex PCR reads with MiXCR. The sample contains over 550,000 distinct CDR3 sequences, approximately 15% of which appear only once. Sequences were obtained from blood. All receptors derive from a woman aged 18-35 years with Graves' hyperthyroidism.

The chain employs TRBV14 and TRBJ2-1; 12 nucleotides align to TRBD2. Germline V gives CDR1 SGHDN, CDR2 FVKESK. V was clipped by 1 base and J by 0 bases; unmatched bases: 13. The CDR3 length is 21 residues. CDR3 amino acids: CASSQVRTSGKVTSSYNEQFF. The CDR3 DNA sequence: TGTGCCAGCAGCCAAGTGAGGACTAGCGGGAAAGTAACGAGCTCCTACAATGAGCAGTTCTTC.

This clonotype was seen many times. This chain links TRBV20-1 with TRBJ2-7; 7 bases are a match to TRBD1. The germline V gene encodes CDR1 DFQATT and CDR2 SNEGSKA (reference sequence). V gave up 5 bases and J gave up 2 bases; unmatched junction bases: 9. The CDR3 loop spans 14 amino acids. The CDR3 region is CSAPRDSYPYEQYF. CDR3 DNA sequence: TGCAGTGCTCCCCGGGACAGCTATCCCTACGAGCAGTACTTC.

The rearrangement joins TRBV6-1 to TRBJ1-5; D is unclear. This CDR3 comprises 15 residues. The germline V gene has CDR1 MNHNS and CDR2 SASEGT. V lost 5 bases, J lost 0 bases, and 11 bases lay in between. CDR3 loop: CASSPDGNSNQPQHF. CDR3 in DNA: TGTGCCAGCAGTCCAGACGGGAATAGCAATCAGCCCCAGCATTTT.

The chain uses TRBV19 and TRBJ2-1; 8 bases map to TRBD1. Germline V lookup: CDR1 LNHDA, CDR2 SQIVND (reference sequence). J was trimmed by 0 bases and V by 4 bases; bases with no gene match: 5. CDR3 length: 16 amino acids. CDR3 DNA sequence: TGTGCCAGTAGTAGACGGACAGGGAGCTCCTACAATGAGCAGTTCTTC. This codes for CASSRRTGSSYNEQFF.

The V call is TRBV15, the J call TRBJ2-1; D gene uncertain. There are 15 residues in the CDR3. Germline V gives CDR1 LNHNV, CDR2 YYDKDF (reference sequence). Trimming took 0 bases from V and 0 from J, leaving 6 bases between them. The CDR3 DNA sequence: TGTGCCACCAGCAGAGATTGGGGCTCCTACAATGAGCAGTTCTTC. Protein: CATSRDWGSYNEQFF.

This clonotype was seen repeatedly, ten times or more. This chain joins TRBV28 and TRBJ2-3; TRBD1 aligns across 8 bases. The germline gives CDR1 MDHEN, CDR2 SYDVKM. With V trimmed by 5 bases and J by 3 bases, 4 bases remained unmatched. The CDR3 is 14 residues long. The CDR3 loop is CASSQGAQTDTQYF. The CDR3 nucleotides read TGTGCCAGCAGTCAGGGGGCGCAGACAGATACGCAGTATTTT.

This clonotype has more than one count but fewer than ten. The rearrangement joins TRBV27 to TRBJ2-3, with TRBD2 matching 11 bases. CDR1 is MNHEY, CDR2 SMNVEV, per germline (reference sequence). The CDR3 has 16 residues. V lost 6 bases, J lost 5 bases, and 10 bases stayed unmatched. Written as DNA, the CDR3 is TGTGCCAGCAGCCCGTTACTAGCGGGAGTTGGAGATACGCAGTATTTT. Residues: CASSPLLAGVGDTQYF.

Only a few counts were recorded for this clonotype. The J gene is TRBJ2-5, the V gene TRBV5-4; D is uncertain. V lost 4 bases, J lost 0 bases, and 13 bases lay in between. Germline V gene lookup returns CDR1 SGHNT and CDR2 YYREEE (reference sequence). This CDR3 contains 15 residues. The CDR3 region has the DNA TGTGCCAGCAGCCCTCGGACGGATCACCAAGAGACCCAGTACTTC. It codes for CASSPRTDHQETQYF.

The sample holds many counts of this clonotype. The V call is TRBV20-1, the J call TRBJ2-7; tentatively, D is TRBD1 (5 bases). Germline CDR1 and CDR2: DFQATT and SNEGSKA (reference sequence). V lost 7 bases, J lost 4 bases, and 11 bases lay in between. CDR3 length equals 11 residues. CDR3 loop: CSGQDRYEQYF. The CDR3 bases are TGCAGTGGCCAAGACAGATACGAGCAGTACTTC.

The table lists this clonotype with a few counts. V gene TRBV7-9 combines with J gene TRBJ1-1; the match to TRBD1 covers 12 bases. The germline gives CDR1 SEHNR, CDR2 FQNEAQ (reference sequence). The CDR3 is made up of 17 amino acids. Unmatched junction bases numbered 8, after V lost 5 bases and J lost 1 base. The CDR3 loop is CASSGRDRGLSNTEAFF. Written as DNA, the CDR3 is TGTGCCAGCAGCGGCCGGGACAGGGGGCTCTCGAACACTGAAGCTTTCTTT.

The chain is built from TRBV12-3 or TRBV12-4 and TRBJ1-6; D is undetermined. V lost 3 bases and J lost 8, with 11 bases in between. This CDR3 has 14 amino acids. This CDR3 reads CASSFKGGYSPLHF. Written as DNA, the CDR3 is TGTGCCAGCAGTTTTAAGGGAGGGTATTCACCCCTCCACTTT.

This clonotype was recorded at least ten times. This chain uses TRBV2 with TRBJ1-1; D not certain. CDR1 and CDR2 (germline): SNHLY, FYNNEI. Trimming stripped 5 bases from V and 1 base from J, with 8 bases between. The CDR3 extends over 13 amino acids. The CDR3 spells CASSIDANTEAFF. The CDR3, as DNA: TGTGCCAGCAGTATAGATGCGAACACTGAAGCTTTCTTT. The full variable domain, completed using reference TRBV2 and TRBJ1-1, is EPEVTQTPSHQVTQMGQEVILRCVPISNHLYFYWYRQILGQKVEFLVSFYNNEISEKSEIFDDQFSVERPDGSNFTLKIRSTKLEDSAMYFCASSIDANTEAFFGQGTRLTVV.